These 26 T cell receptor beta chains were all obtained from the same sample, sequenced in a study of T cell repertoires in cytomegalovirus infection. TCRdb used MiXCR to reprocess the reads, holding one entry per CDR3 protein. The top ten hold roughly an eighth of the sample, which has approximately 990,000 distinct CDR3 sequences, around 32% seen once. These TCRs are of unknown antigen specificity. Specimen: cultured CD8+ T cells from PBMCs, collected from culture after CMV antigen stimulation. The origin of the receptors is a human donor in good health (CMV status not recorded). Some clones in this sample may be carry-over from other donors' samples.

This clonotype was detected once. V and J are TRBV5-1 and TRBJ1-1; 7 bases align to TRBD1. J gave up 4 bases and V 0 bases, and 6 bases lay outside the gene matches. Germline V CDR1 and CDR2: SGHRS, YFSETQ. The CDR3 contains 15 residues. CDR3 sequence (DNA): TGCGCCAGCAGCTTGGTTTCAGGGGGTCGCACTGAAGCTTTCTTT. It encodes CASSLVSGGRTEAFF.

The chain recombines TRBV7-2 with TRBJ1-2; possible D gene TRBD1, 6 bases. Trimming shortened V by 1 base and J by 2 bases, and 17 bases separated the two germline ends. CDR1 is SGHTA and CDR2 is FQGNSA in the germline V gene. The CDR3 loop spans 17 amino acids. As DNA, the CDR3 is TGTGCCAGCAGCTTAGTGCCTAGCGGGGGGCGCAACTATGGCTACACCTTC. Translated, it gives CASSLVPSGGRNYGYTF.

The sample holds a few counts of this clonotype. The chain couples TRBV14 to TRBJ1-1; D not resolved. With 4 bases removed from V and 4 bases from J, the gap between germline ends came to 10 bases. Germline V gene sequence: CDR1 SGHDN, CDR2 FVKESK. The CDR3 spans 13 residues. CDR3 DNA sequence: TGTGCCAGCAGCCCACGGTGGGGCACTGAAGCTTTCTTT. Its translation is CASSPRWGTEAFF.

Only a few counts were recorded for this clonotype. The rearrangement links TRBV4-1 to TRBJ2-2, with TRBD2 matching 14 bases. This CDR3 is 17 amino acids long. V lost 4 bases to trimming and J lost 7 bases; unmatched junction nucleotides: 8. Germline V gene data show CDR1 as MGHRA and CDR2 as YSYEKL. The CDR3 protein is CASSPGLAGGRVGELFF. CDR3 coding DNA: TGCGCCAGCAGCCCTGGACTAGCGGGGGGCCGTGTCGGGGAGCTGTTTTTT.

The J gene is TRBJ1-5, the V gene TRBV20-1; no reliable D call. V was pared by 6 bases and J by 1 base, with 13 bases between. Germline loops: CDR1 DFQATT, CDR2 SNEGSKA (reference sequence). The CDR3 loop spans 14 amino acids. The CDR3 region has the DNA TGCAGTGCCAAAAACAGCGAGAGCAATCAGCCCCAGCATTTT. Translating gives CSAKNSESNQPQHF.

CDR3 loop: CASSYSELAPQIGGELFF. The CDR3 nucleotides read TGTGCCAGCAGTTACAGTGAACTAGCACCCCAAATCGGCGGGGAGCTGTTTTTT. The genes are TRBV6-5 and TRBJ2-2; perhaps TRBD2 as D (6 bases). This CDR3 is 18 amino acids long. V lost 2 bases and J 7 bases, leaving 23 bases between the germline ends. Germline CDR1 MNHEY, CDR2 SVGAGI.

V usage is TRBV7-6 and J usage is TRBJ2-1; 10 positions agree with TRBD2. CDR3 size: 14 residues. Germline CDR1 is SGHVS and CDR2 is FNYEAQ. V was clipped by 10 bases and J by 7 bases; unmatched bases: 10. The DNA for the CDR3 is TGTGCCACCCCAGAGCGGGGGGGCAGAAATGAGCAGTTCTTC. It encodes CATPERGGRNEQFF. Full variable domain (outside the CDR3, taken from reference TRBV7-6 and TRBJ2-1): GAGVSQSPRYKVTKRGQDVALRCDPISGHVSLYWYRQALGQGPEFLTYFNYEAQQDKSGLPNDRFSAERPEGSISTLTIQRTEQRDSAMYRCATPERGGRNEQFFGPGTRLTVL.

DNA of the CDR3: TGTGCCAGCAGTTACCCTCCGGCCCAGCATTTT. It encodes CASSYPPAQHF. The V gene is TRBV6-8, the J gene TRBJ1-5; D call uncertain. V was clipped by 2 bases and J by 11 bases, with 7 bases between them. The CDR3 has 11 residues. Germline assignment: CDR1 MNHGY and CDR2 SAAAGT.

This clonotype has a count of ten or more. This chain links TRBV7-2 with TRBJ2-3; the match to TRBD2 covers 14 bases. After removal of 3 bases from V and 2 bases from J, the junction contained 4 bases not matched to a gene. The CDR3 contains 17 residues. CDR1 SGHTA and CDR2 FQGNSA come from the germline V gene. The CDR3 sequence is CASSFGLAGGPTDTQYF. DNA of the CDR3: TGTGCCAGCAGCTTCGGACTAGCGGGGGGTCCCACAGATACGCAGTATTTT.

This clonotype was observed a handful of times. The chain couples TRBV19 to TRBJ2-2; no firm D call. There are 13 residues in the CDR3. The germline gives CDR1 LNHDA, CDR2 SQIVND (reference sequence). Between the trimmed V and J ends, which lost 11 bases and 4 bases, there was a span of 14 bases. CDR3 sequence reads: CASWPGVTGELFF. The CDR3 DNA sequence: TGTGCCTCTTGGCCAGGAGTCACCGGGGAGCTGTTTTTT.

This chain connects TRBV27 to TRBJ1-1, with D perhaps matching TRBD1 (5 bases). The length of the CDR3 is 13 residues. Trimming shortened V by 3 bases and J by 11 bases, and 16 bases separated the two germline ends. Per germline, CDR1 MNHEY and CDR2 SMNVEV (reference sequence). The CDR3 DNA reads TGTGCCAGCAGTTTCTCTCAGGGAGATCACGCTTTCTTT. Protein sequence: CASSFSQGDHAFF.

This clonotype was seen at least ten times. The chain has TRBV7-9 and TRBJ1-4; possibly TRBD1 for D (5 bases). CDR3 length: 14 residues. Germline V gene lookup returns CDR1 SEHNR and CDR2 FQNEAQ (reference sequence). V lost 5 bases and J lost 1, with 8 bases in between. CDR3 amino acids: CASSPTGTNEKLFF. Here the CDR3 DNA reads TGTGCCAGCAGCCCTACAGGAACTAATGAAAAACTGTTTTTT.

The chain employs TRBV9 and TRBJ2-7; D possibly matches TRBD1 or TRBD2 (6 bases each). This CDR3 has 17 amino acids. Germline CDR1 is SGDLS and CDR2 is YYNGEE. V was cut by 0 bases and J by 0 bases, with 16 bases left in between. CDR3 bases: TGTGCCAGCAGCGTAGGAGGGGGACTTTCTAGCTCCTACGAGCAGTACTTC. This sequence encodes CASSVGGGLSSSYEQYF.

This clonotype was seen only a few times. DNA of the CDR3: TGTGCCAGCAGCCCACCCCGGGGGGGGGGCCTCGCAGATACGCAGTATTTT. This sequence encodes CASSPPRGGGLADTQYF. The chain employs TRBV7-9 and TRBJ2-3, with 8 bases aligning to TRBD2. The CDR3 contains 17 residues. With 5 bases clipped from V and 4 bases from J, the junction kept 14 bases outside the gene matches. Germline lookup yields CDR1 SEHNR and CDR2 FQNEAQ (reference sequence).

About this clonotype: An end of the junction differs from the germline gene, which may be a read error. V is TRBV7-8 and J is TRBJ2-1; TRBD1 matches 8 bases. Germline CDR1 reads SGHVS; CDR2 reads FQNEAQ. The CDR3 loop spans 18 amino acids. The CDR3 protein is CAGSFDRRQGSPYNEQFF. The CDR3 DNA sequence: TGTGCCGGCAGCTTTGACCGGCGACAGGGGTCCCCCTACAATGAGCAGTTCTTC.

J is TRBJ1-6 and V is TRBV12-3 or TRBV12-4; D uncertain. The CDR3 is made up of 16 amino acids. Trimming shortened V by 5 bases and J by 1 base, and 12 bases separated the two germline ends. The CDR3 nucleotides are TGTGCCAGCAGTGAGGGTACGAGGTCCTATAATTCACCCCTCCACTTT. Encoded protein: CASSEGTRSYNSPLHF.

This rearrangement joins TRBV27 to TRBJ1-5; the D gene is possibly TRBD1 (5 bases). Trimming pared 1 base from V and 7 bases from J, leaving 14 bases between. This CDR3 contains 15 residues. Per the germline V gene, CDR1 is MNHEY and CDR2 is SMNVEV (reference sequence). CDR3 DNA: TGTGCCAGCAGTTTATTCCGGGGGATAGGGCAGCCCCAGCATTTT. Residues: CASSLFRGIGQPQHF.

The genes are TRBV28 and TRBJ2-7; D unclear. Germline V gene data show CDR1 as MDHEN and CDR2 as SYDVKM. Trimming took off 3 bases at V and 2 bases at J, with 17 bases between the two ends. The CDR3 is 16 residues long. DNA of the CDR3: TGTGCCAGCAGTTTCTCGTCTGCAGGTTCTACCTACGAGCAGTACGTC. Translation: CASSFSSAGSTYEQYV.

The V call is TRBV2, the J call TRBJ2-4; 7 bases align to TRBD2. CDR1 and CDR2 (germline): SNHLY, FYNNEI. The CDR3 is 14 amino acids. Trimming removed 7 bases from V and 0 bases from J; junction bases left unmatched: 3. For the CDR3, the DNA is TGTGCCAGCACAAGCGGGGAAGCCAAAAACATTCAGTACTTC. Translating it yields CASTSGEAKNIQYF.

V gene TRBV6-1 combines with J gene TRBJ2-1; weak D call: TRBD2 (5 bases). Trimming cost V 7 bases and J 0 bases, with 25 bases left between them. The CDR3 has 19 amino acids. The germline CDR1 and CDR2 sequences are MNHNS and SASEGT. The CDR3, as DNA: TGTGCCAGCACCTTAGATTGGAGCGGATTGGGAATCTCCTACAATGAGCAGTTCTTC. Translated, it gives CASTLDWSGLGISYNEQFF.

This clonotype was counted ten times or more. J is TRBJ2-5 and V is TRBV7-9; 10 nucleotides align to TRBD2. From germline, CDR1 is SEHNR and CDR2 FQNEAQ (reference sequence). J gave up 4 bases and V 5 bases, and 7 bases lay outside the gene matches. The CDR3 runs 15 residues. CDR3 sequence: CASSHPLAGRETQYF. The CDR3 bases are TGTGCCAGCAGCCACCCACTAGCGGGAAGAGAGACCCAGTACTTC. Filled out from reference TRBV7-9 and TRBJ2-5, the complete variable domain reads DTGVSQNPRHKITKRGQNVTFRCDPISEHNRLYWYRQTLGQGPEFLTYFQNEAQLEKSRLLSDRFSAERPKGSFSTLEIQRTEQGDSAMYLCASSHPLAGRETQYFGPGTRLLVL.

This clonotype was seen more than once but under ten times. The rearrangement joins TRBV28 to TRBJ2-7, with a weak D call TRBD2 (7 bases). The CDR3 length is 14 residues. Germline assignment: CDR1 MDHEN and CDR2 SYDVKM. V dropped 7 bases and J dropped 2 bases, with 15 bases sitting between them. CDR3 loop: CASTAAGAAYEQYV. The CDR3 DNA sequence: TGTGCCAGCACCGCGGCGGGGGCTGCCTACGAGCAGTACGTC.

There are many counts of this clonotype. This sequence joins TRBV7-3 and TRBJ1-1; D may be TRBD1 (6 bases). V shed 1 base and J shed 6 bases, with 9 bases lying between them. In germline, CDR1 is SGHTA, CDR2 FQGTGA. The CDR3 covers 13 residues. CDR3 sequence: CASSLKGGAEAFF. For the CDR3, the DNA is TGTGCCAGCAGCTTAAAGGGGGGGGCTGAAGCTTTCTTT. The full variable domain, completed using reference TRBV7-3 and TRBJ1-1, is GAGVSQTPSNKVTEKGKYVELRCDPISGHTALYWYRQSLGQGPEFLIYFQGTGAADDSGLPNDRFFAVRPEGSVSTLKIQRTERGDSAVYLCASSLKGGAEAFFGQGTRLTVV.

The chain links TRBV7-2 to TRBJ1-5; TRBD1 aligns across 8 bases. CDR1 and CDR2 (germline): SGHTA, FQGNSA. Trimming removed 3 bases from V and 3 bases from J; junction bases left unmatched: 4. The CDR3 sequence is 15 residues long. CDR3 protein: CASSFRTGINQPQHF. The CDR3 bases are TGTGCCAGCAGCTTTAGGACAGGGATCAATCAGCCCCAGCATTTT. The entire variable domain, with the rest obtained from reference TRBV7-2 and TRBJ1-5, is as follows: GAGVSQSPSNKVTEKGKDVELRCDPISGHTALYWYRQSLGQGLEFLIYFQGNSAPDKSGLPSDRFSAERTGGSVSTLTIQRTQQEDSAVYLCASSFRTGINQPQHFGDGTRLSIL.

The gene calls are TRBV11-1 and TRBJ2-3, with D maybe TRBD1 (6 bases). The V end lost 5 bases, the J end lost 1 base, and 10 bases lay between the germline ends. From germline, CDR1 is SGHAT and CDR2 FQDESV (reference sequence). The CDR3 is 14 residues long. CDR3 amino acids: CASSDYRGTDTQYF. The CDR3 DNA is TGTGCCAGCAGCGACTACAGGGGCACAGATACGCAGTATTTT.

This chain links TRBV7-9 with TRBJ2-7; D uncertain. Looked up from germline, CDR1 is SEHNR and CDR2 is FQNEAQ (reference sequence). The ends were cut back, 2 bases at V and 2 bases at J, with 4 bases in the middle. The CDR3 is made up of 12 amino acids. CDR3 residues: CASSLNAYEQYF. The CDR3 DNA follows: TGTGCCAGCAGCTTAAATGCCTACGAGCAGTACTTC. Using reference TRBV7-9 and TRBJ2-7 for the parts outside the CDR3, the full variable domain is DTGVSQNPRHKITKRGQNVTFRCDPISEHNRLYWYRQTLGQGPEFLTYFQNEAQLEKSRLLSDRFSAERPKGSFSTLEIQRTEQGDSAMYLCASSLNAYEQYFGPGTRLTVT.